The next 31 T cell receptor beta chains were all read from a single sample in a study of T cell responses to AZD1222 COVID-19 vaccine. Data came from immunoSEQ multiplex PCR; TCRdb stores just in-frame clones and leaves some out. The table includes 65,000 to 95,000 clones, roughly 81% detected once. Sequences were derived from peripheral blood, sampled on day 0 of AZD1222 vaccination. These receptor sequences come from an adult in good health.

The chain uses TRBV3-1 (or the pseudogene TRBV3-2) and TRBJ2-3; the match to TRBD2 covers 7 bases. The CDR3 loop spans 16 amino acids. J gave up 5 bases and V 3 bases, and 11 bases lay outside the gene matches. The germline CDR1 and CDR2 sequences are LGHDT and YNNKEL (reference sequence). In DNA form, the CDR3 reads TGTGCCAGCAGCCAGGGGGGGGGAGCTGGAGGAGATACGCAGTATTTT. Protein sequence: CASSQGGGAGGDTQYF.

The chain couples TRBV7-2 to TRBJ1-3; no clear D gene. With 1 base removed from V and 3 bases from J, the gap between germline ends came to 7 bases. The CDR3 length is 14 residues. Germline V lookup: CDR1 SGHTA, CDR2 FQGNSA. This CDR3 is CASSLVLGGNTIYF. The CDR3 nucleotides read TGTGCCAGCAGCTTAGTGTTAGGTGGAAACACCATATATTTT.

V usage is TRBV19 and J usage is TRBJ1-2; TRBD1 aligns across 7 bases. Losses at the gene ends were 1 base for V and 8 bases for J; bases not matched to a gene: 10. The CDR3 runs 15 residues. Per germline, CDR1 LNHDA and CDR2 SQIVND (reference sequence). For the CDR3, the DNA is TGTGCCAGTAGTATAGCTCCCCGACAGGGCGGAGGCTACACCTTC. Its protein product is CASSIAPRQGGGYTF. Full variable domain (missing parts from reference TRBV19 and TRBJ1-2): DGGITQSPKYLFRKEGQNVTLSCEQNLNHDAMYWYRQDPGQGLRLIYYSQIVNDFQKGDIAEGYSVSREKKESFPLTVTSAQKNPTAFYLCASSIAPRQGGGYTFGSGTRLTVV.

This chain connects TRBV7-2 to TRBJ1-2; D remains unclear. CDR3 length: 13 residues. Trimming took off 1 base at V and 8 bases at J, with 11 bases between the two ends. CDR1 is SGHTA, CDR2 FQGNSA, per germline. Here the CDR3 DNA reads TGTGCCAGCAGCTTAGGGGGAACTGGCGGCTACACCTTC. Its translation: CASSLGGTGGYTF. Variable domain in full (rest from reference TRBV7-2 and TRBJ1-2): GAGVSQSPSNKVTEKGKDVELRCDPISGHTALYWYRQSLGQGLEFLIYFQGNSAPDKSGLPSDRFSAERTGGSVSTLTIQRTQQEDSAVYLCASSLGGTGGYTFGSGTRLTVV.

The genes are TRBV6-6 and TRBJ2-7; D not certain. Trimming removed 4 bases from V and 3 bases from J, with 16 bases in between. Germline V gives CDR1 MNHNY, CDR2 SVGAGI (reference sequence). The CDR3 runs 15 residues. CDR3: CASSSGPATNYEQYF. CDR3 nucleotides: TGTGCCAGCAGTTCCGGGCCAGCAACGAACTACGAGCAGTACTTC.

The V gene is TRBV6-2 or TRBV6-3, the J gene TRBJ1-5; no reliable D call. CDR1 is MNHEY and CDR2 is SVGEGT in the germline V gene. CDR3 length: 12 amino acids. The ends were cut back, 4 bases at V and 9 bases at J, with 10 bases in the middle. This chain's CDR3 is CASSWEITPQHF. The CDR3 DNA reads as TGTGCCAGCAGTTGGGAGATCACGCCCCAGCATTTT.

The chain has TRBV15 and TRBJ2-5; 7 positions agree with TRBD1. Germline V gene lookup returns CDR1 LNHNV and CDR2 YYDKDF (reference sequence). Unmatched junction bases numbered 4, after V lost 1 base and J lost 5 bases. This CDR3 contains 14 residues. CDR3 protein: CATSRGGGRETQYF. CDR3 DNA: TGTGCCACCAGCAGAGGAGGGGGCAGGGAGACCCAGTACTTC.

J is TRBJ1-5 and V is TRBV2; possibly TRBD1 for D (5 bases). Germline V gene lookup returns CDR1 SNHLY and CDR2 FYNNEI. The CDR3 covers 16 residues. V dropped 3 bases and J dropped 0 bases, with 12 bases sitting between them. This CDR3 is CASSDPIRDSNQPQHF. The CDR3 DNA follows: TGTGCCAGCAGTGACCCCATCAGGGATAGCAATCAGCCCCAGCATTTT.

This chain links TRBV5-1 with TRBJ2-5; possibly TRBD1 for D (6 bases). The CDR3 contains 14 residues. Germline-derived CDR1 and CDR2 are SGHRS and YFSETQ. The V and J ends lost 4 bases and 1 base respectively, with 11 bases between them. The CDR3 DNA reads as TGCGCCAGCAGCCCCGGACAGCCCCAAGAGACCCAGTACTTC. This sequence encodes CASSPGQPQETQYF.

The chain is built from TRBV12-3 or TRBV12-4 and TRBJ2-2; no firm D call. The CDR3 length is 13 residues. V shed 6 bases and J shed 8 bases, with 13 bases lying between them. The CDR3, as DNA: TGTGCCAGCAGCCCTAGTTGGTCGGGGGAGCTGTTTTTT. Its translation: CASSPSWSGELFF.

The gene calls are TRBV10-3 and TRBJ1-5; perhaps TRBD1 as D (5 bases). Trimming shortened V by 3 bases and J by 6 bases, and 18 bases separated the two germline ends. The germline V gene encodes CDR1 ENHRY and CDR2 SYGVKD. This CDR3 is built from 16 residues. The CDR3 nucleotides read TGTGCCATCAGTGAACGCGAGCAGGGACCGGGTCAGCCCCAGCATTTT. Translating gives CAISEREQGPGQPQHF.

This chain connects TRBV20-1 to TRBJ1-6, with a possible D match to TRBD1 (5 bases). Per germline, CDR1 DFQATT and CDR2 SNEGSKA (reference sequence). This CDR3 has 15 amino acids. The V and J ends lost 3 bases and 5 bases respectively, with 14 bases between them. CDR3 in amino acids: CSASSQGGDNSPLHF. The DNA for the CDR3 is TGCAGTGCTAGTTCGCAGGGTGGGGATAATTCACCCCTCCACTTT.

This clone was observed once. The chain joins TRBV5-8 to TRBJ1-3; D is perhaps TRBD1 (5 bases). CDR1 SGHTS and CDR2 YDEGEE come from the germline V gene. Trimming removed 4 bases at V and 15 bases at J, with 14 bases between. This CDR3 contains 11 residues. In nucleotides, the CDR3 is TGTGCCAGCAGCCTGGGGGAATACAGATATTTT. This gives the protein CASSLGEYRYF.

The chain employs TRBV5-1 and TRBJ1-2, with 7 bases that match TRBD1. V lost 5 bases, J lost 2 bases, and 6 bases stayed unmatched. The CDR3 totals 14 residues. In germline, CDR1 is SGHRS, CDR2 YFSETQ. The CDR3 loop reads CASRPPGQNYGYTF. The CDR3 bases are TGCGCCAGCAGACCGCCGGGACAGAACTATGGCTACACCTTC.

The rearrangement links TRBV28 to TRBJ1-2, with D unclear. Trimming cost V 4 bases and J 2 bases, with 8 bases left between them. Germline assignment: CDR1 MDHEN and CDR2 SYDVKM. The CDR3 totals 13 residues. CDR3 amino acids: CASSWVGNYGYTF. The CDR3 nucleotides read TGTGCCAGCAGTTGGGTGGGGAACTATGGCTACACCTTC.

CDR3 sequence (DNA): TGTGCCAGTAGTATGCGTAGGGGCGCTGAAGCTTTCTTT. Its translation: CASSMRRGAEAFF. The rearrangement uses TRBV19 and TRBJ1-1; a possible D gene is TRBD1 (5 bases). V was shortened by 3 bases and J by 6 bases, with 11 bases between the two germline ends. This CDR3 has 13 amino acids. The germline V gene encodes CDR1 LNHDA and CDR2 SQIVND (reference sequence).

The chain carries TRBV5-6 and TRBJ2-2, with TRBD1 as a possible D gene (6 bases). V lost 2 bases and J lost 4, with 12 bases in between. Germline-derived CDR1 and CDR2 are SGHDT and YYEEEE. The CDR3 has 15 amino acids. In nucleotides, the CDR3 is TGTGCCAGCAGCTTAATAGCCAGGGGCACCGGGGAGCTGTTTTTT. Translation gives CASSLIARGTGELFF.

This chain joins TRBV7-2 and TRBJ2-5, with D possibly matching TRBD2 (6 bases). Trimming pared 2 bases from V and 4 bases from J, leaving 17 bases between. The germline V gene encodes CDR1 SGHTA and CDR2 FQGNSA. The CDR3 consists of 16 residues. CDR3 sequence: CASSLSGGLLRETQYF. The CDR3 DNA follows: TGTGCCAGCAGCTTATCCGGGGGACTGCTACGAGAGACCCAGTACTTC.

This CDR3 is CATTGNSNQPQHF. For the CDR3, the DNA is TGTGCCACCACCGGGAACAGCAATCAGCCCCAGCATTTT. The chain has TRBV15 and TRBJ1-5; no definite D call. CDR1 LNHNV and CDR2 YYDKDF come from the germline V gene (reference sequence). Trimming cost V 7 bases and J 1 base, with 8 bases left between them. This CDR3 has 13 residues.

This chain uses TRBV29-1 with TRBJ2-5, with D perhaps TRBD1 (5 bases). V was shortened by 8 bases and J by 3 bases, with 19 bases between the two germline ends. The length of the CDR3 is 14 residues. Germline assignment: CDR1 SQVTM and CDR2 ANQGSEA. DNA of the CDR3: TGCAGCTGTCTAGGAACCGAGACAGAAGAGACCCAGTACTTC. Residues: CSCLGTETEETQYF.

The chain couples TRBV15 to TRBJ1-4; 9 nucleotides align to TRBD1. The CDR3 length is 15 residues. V lost 4 bases to trimming and J lost 2 bases; unmatched junction nucleotides: 2. The germline CDR1 and CDR2 sequences are LNHNV and YYDKDF (reference sequence). Written as DNA, the CDR3 is TGTGCCACCAGCACTACAGGGGGCACTAATGAAAAACTGTTTTTT. Translation gives CATSTTGGTNEKLFF.

This chain uses TRBV10-3 with TRBJ2-1; TRBD2 aligns across 8 bases. Germline V gene lookup returns CDR1 ENHRY and CDR2 SYGVKD. There are 16 residues in the CDR3. V shed 0 bases, J shed 7 bases, and the junction held 8 bases outside the gene matches. DNA for the CDR3: TGTGCCATCAGTGAGTCCTCTCGGGGGGGCCGGAATGAGCAGTTCTTC. Its translation is CAISESSRGGRNEQFF.

This rearrangement joins TRBV27 to TRBJ2-3, with TRBD2 identical over 8 bases. Trimming removed 3 bases from V and 2 bases from J; junction bases left unmatched: 10. This CDR3 has 17 amino acids. Germline CDR1 is MNHEY and CDR2 is SMNVEV (reference sequence). The CDR3 coding sequence is TGTGCCAGCAGTTTGGTGCGGGGGGACGAATACACAGATACGCAGTATTTT. Its translation is CASSLVRGDEYTDTQYF.

The CDR3 protein is CASSGRGGRDTEAFF. In nucleotides, the CDR3 is TGTGCCAGCAGTGGACGGGGGGGAAGGGACACTGAAGCTTTCTTT. This rearrangement joins TRBV19 to TRBJ1-1, with D tentatively TRBD1 (5 bases). V lost 9 bases and J 3 bases, leaving 20 bases between the germline ends. CDR3 length: 15 residues. Germline V gene lookup returns CDR1 LNHDA and CDR2 SQIVND (reference sequence).

In this sample, this clone turned up once. The chain couples TRBV12-3 or TRBV12-4 to TRBJ2-7; D is undetermined. V was trimmed by 2 bases and J by 6 bases, leaving 11 bases between them. This CDR3 is built from 13 residues. CDR3 region: CASSLSDPLEQYF. In DNA form, the CDR3 reads TGTGCCAGCAGTTTATCGGACCCCCTCGAGCAGTACTTC.

The V gene is TRBV29-1, the J gene TRBJ1-1; 8 nucleotides agree with TRBD1. CDR3 size: 13 residues. V lost 7 bases and J lost 4; bases outside the gene matches: 8. The germline gives CDR1 SQVTM, CDR2 ANQGSEA. The CDR3 nucleotides read TGCAGCGCCCAGGACAGGGATGGCACTGAAGCTTTCTTT. The encoded protein is CSAQDRDGTEAFF.

This clone was seen a few times. V usage is TRBV2 and J usage is TRBJ2-7; D ambiguous. Trimming took 3 bases from V and 0 from J, leaving 12 bases between them. The germline CDR1 and CDR2 sequences are SNHLY and FYNNEI. The CDR3 runs to 15 residues. CDR3 in amino acids: CASSELGQDSYEQYF. The CDR3 nucleotides are TGTGCCAGCAGTGAGCTAGGCCAGGACTCCTACGAGCAGTACTTC.

V is TRBV6-1 and J is TRBJ2-5, with 8 bases identical to TRBD2. J was trimmed by 2 bases and V by 1 base; bases with no gene match: 6. Germline-derived CDR1 and CDR2 are MNHNS and SASEGT. There are 16 residues in the CDR3. The CDR3 DNA follows: TGTGCCAGCAGTGAAGTTTTAGCGGGATCGCAAGAGACCCAGTACTTC. It translates to CASSEVLAGSQETQYF.

This clone has only one observation. This chain uses TRBV7-2 with TRBJ2-7; TRBD2 matches at 8 bases. V trimming: 2 bases; J trimming: 2 bases; junction bases outside the gene matches: 8. Germline V CDR1 and CDR2: SGHTA, FQGNSA. The CDR3 consists of 16 residues. CDR3 sequence: CASSLWAAGDTYEQYF. The CDR3 bases are TGTGCCAGCAGCTTATGGGCAGCGGGGGACACCTACGAGCAGTACTTC.

This chain uses TRBV2 with TRBJ2-1, with D unclear. The CDR3 is 11 residues long. V shed 5 bases and J shed 9 bases, with 8 bases lying between them. Per the germline V gene, CDR1 is SNHLY and CDR2 is FYNNEI. In DNA, the CDR3 is TGTGCCAGCAGTTACAATGCTGAGCAGTTCTTC. Protein sequence: CASSYNAEQFF.

The genes are TRBV4-3 and TRBJ1-4; TRBD1 might be the D (5 bases). CDR1 is LGHNA and CDR2 is YSLEER in the germline V gene. With 0 bases removed from V and 8 bases from J, the gap between germline ends came to 16 bases. The CDR3 extends over 16 amino acids. The CDR3: CASSQDAGLVAEKLFF. CDR3 in DNA: TGCGCCAGCAGCCAAGATGCAGGGCTGGTCGCGGAAAAACTGTTTTTT.